This T cell receptor beta chain was captured in a study of OX40 agonist ivuxolimab in advanced cancers. Study overall: Eligibility rules accepted prior anti-PD-1, anti-PD-L1 or anti-CTLA-4 therapy, and under 45% had some.

General study results and limits: At doses 0.1 to 3.0 mg/kg, CD4+ and CD8+ clones expanded. Relative to CD4+, CD8+ T cells held more expanded clones on average.

Patients were excluded for autoimmune disease history or systemic immunosuppression. Libraries were prepared by immunoSEQ multiplex PCR; TCRdb keeps only in-frame clonotypes and omits some of them. The sample contains approximately 60,000 clones, around 87% of which appear only once. A single count supports this clone. Its specificity is unknown. V was pared by 3 bases and J by 3 bases, with 16 bases between. The germline gives CDR1 SGDLS, CDR2 YYNGEE. The CDR3 contains 15 residues. The receptor's source is an adult with an advanced solid tumor such as melanoma, head and neck, liver or kidney cancer. This chain joins TRBV9 and TRBJ2-7; D gene unclear. Here the sequenced sample was CD4+ or CD8+ T cells sorted from blood, taken in a trial of the OX40 agonist ivuxolimab. CDR3 nucleotide sequence: TGTGCCAGCAGCGAAAACCCGGGTCCGGGCTACGAGCAGTACTTC. As protein: CASSENPGPGYEQYF. Drawing the rest from reference TRBV9 and TRBJ2-7, the complete variable domain is DSGVTQTPKHLITATGQRVTLRCSPRSGDLSVYWYQQSLDQGLQFLIQYYNGEERAKGNILERFSAQQFPDLHSELNLSSLELGDSALYFCASSENPGPGYEQYFGPGTRLTVT.